These T cell receptor beta chains were read from a single sample in a study of metastatic and nonmetastatic thyroid tumors. TCRdb reanalyzed the PCR reads with MiXCR. The table shows under 95,000 clones, with about an eighth occurring only once. Sequenced material: blood. The receptors here all came from a female donor with papillary thyroid cancer or a benign thyroid nodule (not recorded which). Some clones in this sample may be carry-over from other donors' samples. Each CDR3 is given without its conserved first and last residue. Each record gives: J gene, V gene, CDR3 protein.

TRBJ2-5 | TRBV19 | ASSTTQGYQETQY
TRBJ2-7 | TRBV27 | ASSFSGTGEYEQY
TRBJ1-3 | TRBV12-3/TRBV12-4 | ASSFSGSGNTIY
TRBJ2-7 | TRBV7-3 | ASSPYGTPPQH
TRBJ1-3 | TRBV27 | ASSLSVGNTIY
TRBJ2-2 | TRBV12-3/TRBV12-4 | ASSQSTSVTNTGELF
TRBJ1-2 | TRBV28 | ASSLLRQGANYGYT
TRBJ2-5 | TRBV20-1 | SSARASGGRGETQY
TRBJ1-2 | TRBV6-1 | ASSSETGLFGYT
TRBJ1-1 | TRBV11-3 | ASSWTGGMKTEAF
TRBJ2-2 | TRBV11-2 | ASSRTRGAQARELF
TRBJ1-2 | TRBV5-5 | ASSLGGINYGYT
TRBJ1-2 | TRBV3-1 | ASSQTTGFLTYYGYT
TRBJ2-2 | TRBV11-2 | ASSNRDRGFTGELF
TRBJ2-7 | TRBV2 | ASSSSTGTGAHEQY
TRBJ1-4 | TRBV5-6 | ASSLQGAREKLF
TRBJ2-2 | TRBV7-3 | ASSRTMESGRVSGELF
TRBJ2-3 | TRBV20-1 | SAIAGAADTQY
TRBJ2-3 | TRBV28 | ASRSGSVSTDTQY
TRBJ2-3 | TRBV18 | ASSPSAGGTDTQY
TRBJ2-1 | TRBV19 | ASIPISAGYNEQF
TRBJ2-7 | TRBV7-8 | ASSTAGYEQY
TRBJ1-4 | TRBV28 | ASSFEQGSNEKLF
TRBJ2-6 | TRBV27 | ASSLDRPGANVLT
TRBJ2-3 | TRBV5-1 | ASSLGAATSTDTQY
TRBJ1-5 | TRBV27 | ASKTSGGPQH
TRBJ2-3 | TRBV7-3 | ASSPEGGGTDTQY
TRBJ2-5 | TRBV29-1 | SVFGETQY
TRBJ2-1 | TRBV12-3/TRBV12-4 | ASSFLTGRRNEQF
TRBJ1-3 | TRBV6-1 | AGGGGLPSGNTIY
TRBJ2-5 | TRBV20-1 | SAPHWSGRETQY
TRBJ1-5 | TRBV7-2 | ASSHAASRSNQPQH
TRBJ2-1 | TRBV20-1 | SARGSLALEQF
TRBJ2-3 | TRBV6-4 | ASSETSGTDTQY
TRBJ2-1 | TRBV20-1 | SARGGGRATSYNEQF
TRBJ2-3 | TRBV28 | ASSYPGRLSTDTQY
TRBJ2-7 | TRBV19 | ASSRAGNYEQY
TRBJ2-7 | TRBV27 | ASSPGQGAYEQY
TRBJ2-3 | TRBV5-8 | ASSSLQGTDTQY
TRBJ2-7 | TRBV27 | ASSLSGNFHEQY
TRBJ1-1 | TRBV2 | ASSVPGIPAEAF
TRBJ2-7 | TRBV6-2/TRBV6-3 | ASSRPSGGAYEQY
TRBJ2-2 | TRBV19 | ASTPRGAWAGELF
TRBJ2-7 | TRBV20-1 | SATASPSSSYEQY
TRBJ2-5 | TRBV11-2 | ASSLAQETQY
TRBJ1-1 | TRBV30 | AWSEDFMNTEAF
TRBJ2-7 | TRBV11-2 | ASSLAGGGHEQY
TRBJ2-7 | TRBV20-1 | SVPSGQSIYEQY
TRBJ1-4 | TRBV12-3/TRBV12-4 | ASSPRGWGNEKLF
TRBJ2-1 | TRBV7-3 | ASSLSWTSGLNEQF
TRBJ2-6 | TRBV28 | ATYKVEPAANVLT
TRBJ2-1 | TRBV5-4 | ASSFPGISSYNEQF
TRBJ1-2 | TRBV7-2 | ASSLGGTAGYGYT
TRBJ2-7 | TRBV6-1 | ASSDPIYEQY
TRBJ2-3 | TRBV27 | ASTPIAGGPHTQY
TRBJ2-1 | TRBV5-1 | ASSFHGEQF
TRBJ1-4 | TRBV19 | ASSNGPDWGEKLF
TRBJ1-2 | TRBV3-1 | ASSRTTANYGHT
TRBJ2-5 | TRBV14 | ASSQKPGGAETQY